Each of the 20 T cell receptor beta chains below was sequenced from the same sample in a study of CD8 T cells in Susac syndrome. RNA totalling roughly 0.5 to 1 ug underwent reverse transcription with random hexamers. TCRdb processed the immunoSEQ multiplex PCR reads anew with MiXCR; each CDR3 protein has one entry. In the table there are some 400,000 distinct CDR3 sequences, approximately 85% of which are singletons. The sample was CD8+ T cells from PBMCs. Receptor source: a human donor with multiple sclerosis.

This clonotype was seen once. The chain carries TRBV4-1 and TRBJ2-1; D may be TRBD2 (6 bases). The CDR3 runs 15 residues. Germline CDR1 MGHRA, CDR2 YSYEKL. Trimming pared 4 bases from V and 8 bases from J, leaving 18 bases between. CDR3: CASSLYGGVYDEQFF. In DNA form, the CDR3 reads TGCGCCAGCAGCCTCTACGGCGGGGTGTACGATGAGCAGTTCTTC.

The V gene is TRBV29-1, the J gene TRBJ2-7; the D is unclear. The V end lost 0 bases, the J end lost 0 bases, and 12 bases lay between the germline ends. Germline V CDR1 and CDR2: SQVTM, ANQGSEA. This CDR3 spans 15 amino acids. CDR3 nucleotides: TGCAGCGTTGAAGAATCATCAGGCACCTCCTACGAGCAGTACTTC. Translating it yields CSVEESSGTSYEQYF.

This chain uses TRBV2 with TRBJ2-3; D is ambiguous. This CDR3 contains 16 residues. CDR1 SNHLY and CDR2 FYNNEI come from the germline V gene. The germline V and J ends were trimmed by 5 bases and 2 bases, with 17 bases remaining between them. This CDR3 is CASSSGKGGITDTQYF. Here the CDR3 DNA reads TGTGCCAGCAGTTCCGGAAAGGGCGGCATCACAGATACGCAGTATTTT.

This clonotype occurred once. The genes are TRBV4-1 and TRBJ2-3; weak D call: TRBD1 (5 bases). Deletions cut 1 base from V and 1 base from J, with 18 bases between. The germline gives CDR1 MGHRA, CDR2 YSYEKL. This CDR3 spans 18 amino acids. The CDR3 nucleotides are TGCGCCAGCAGCCAAGCTTTCGACAGTGCCGCACGCACAGATACGCAGTATTTT. Translating it yields CASSQAFDSAARTDTQYF.

The rearrangement links TRBV7-9 to TRBJ1-5; a weak D match, TRBD1 (6 bases). Germline CDR1 SEHNR, CDR2 FQNEAQ (reference sequence). Trimming took off 5 bases at V and 0 bases at J, with 14 bases between the two ends. The length of the CDR3 is 16 residues. The CDR3 DNA follows: TGTGCCAGCAGCGACAACCGACAGGATAGCAATCAGCCCCAGCATTTT. Its protein is CASSDNRQDSNQPQHF. Variable domain in full (rest from reference TRBV7-9 and TRBJ1-5): DTGVSQNPRHKITKRGQNVTFRCDPISEHNRLYWYRQTLGQGPEFLTYFQNEAQLEKSRLLSDRFSAERPKGSFSTLEIQRTEQGDSAMYLCASSDNRQDSNQPQHFGDGTRLSIL.

The chain has TRBV6-1 and TRBJ2-5, with D possibly being TRBD2 (6 bases). Germline V CDR1 and CDR2: MNHNS, SASEGT. The CDR3 loop spans 13 amino acids. Trimming pared 8 bases from V and 4 bases from J, leaving 14 bases between. The CDR3: CASYGGLRETQYF. For the CDR3, the DNA is TGTGCCAGCTACGGGGGTCTCCGAGAGACCCAGTACTTC.

The CDR3 nucleotides are TGTGCCAGCAGCTCACTAGCGGCCCAATACAATGAGCAGTTCTTC. Its translation is CASSSLAAQYNEQFF. The chain recombines TRBV11-1 with TRBJ2-1; 8 bases agree with TRBD2. The CDR3 consists of 15 residues. Germline assignment: CDR1 SGHAT and CDR2 FQDESV (reference sequence). The ends lost 4 bases at V and 4 bases at J; junction bases unmatched: 6. Looking up the rest from reference TRBV11-1 and TRBJ2-1 gives the full variable domain: EAEVAQSPRYKITEKSQAVAFWCDPISGHATLYWYRQILGQGPELLVQFQDESVVDDSQLPKDRFSAERLKGVDSTLKIQPAELGDSAMYLCASSSLAAQYNEQFFGPGTRLTVL.

The chain recombines TRBV28 with TRBJ1-3; 8 bases line up with TRBD1. J was trimmed by 2 bases and V by 3 bases; bases with no gene match: 12. Germline loops: CDR1 MDHEN, CDR2 SYDVKM. The CDR3 has 18 amino acids. CDR3 in amino acids: CASSFFQGAVGPGNTIYF. For the CDR3, the DNA is TGTGCCAGCAGTTTTTTCCAGGGGGCAGTGGGCCCTGGAAACACCATATATTTT.

The V call is TRBV7-8, the J call TRBJ2-7; unclear D gene. This CDR3 spans 12 amino acids. Germline V lookup: CDR1 SGHVS, CDR2 FQNEAQ. With 7 bases removed from V and 0 bases from J, the gap between germline ends came to 7 bases. CDR3 coding DNA: TGTGCCAGCATGACCATCTCCTACGAGCAGTACTTC. It encodes CASMTISYEQYF.

This chain links TRBV29-1 with TRBJ1-1, with D perhaps matching TRBD1 (6 bases). The germline V gene has CDR1 SQVTM and CDR2 ANQGSEA. V dropped 6 bases and J dropped 3 bases, with 8 bases sitting between them. The CDR3 length is 11 residues. The CDR3 sequence is CSVGGYTEAFF. The CDR3 bases are TGCAGCGTCGGGGGCTACACTGAAGCTTTCTTT.

In this sample, this clonotype turned up once. The chain links TRBV18 to TRBJ2-7, with 8 bases matching TRBD1. This CDR3 has 19 amino acids. The germline gives CDR1 KGHSH, CDR2 LQKENI. After removal of 2 bases from V and 1 base from J, the junction contained 16 bases not matched to a gene. CDR3 amino acids: CASSPSGGLTASPSYEQYF. Written as DNA, the CDR3 is TGTGCCAGCTCACCATCAGGGGGCCTTACCGCATCCCCGTCCTACGAGCAGTACTTC.

This clonotype was observed a single time. The J gene is TRBJ2-5, the V gene TRBV2, with D perhaps matching TRBD2 (7 bases). This CDR3 contains 13 residues. The germline CDR1 and CDR2 sequences are SNHLY and FYNNEI. The germline V and J ends were trimmed by 3 bases and 7 bases, with 12 bases remaining between them. CDR3 loop: CASSENREGTQYF. The CDR3 bases are TGTGCCAGCAGTGAGAACAGGGAGGGGACCCAGTACTTC.

The chain recombines TRBV4-1 with TRBJ2-2, with 8 nucleotides matching TRBD2. The CDR3 covers 14 residues. Trimming at V came to 8 bases and at J to 6 bases, leaving 8 bases not matched to a gene. Germline lookup yields CDR1 MGHRA and CDR2 YSYEKL. The CDR3 DNA sequence: TGCGCCAGCTGTCCGACTAGCGCTTCCGGGGAGCTGTTTTTT. Translating gives CASCPTSASGELFF.

A few counts support this clonotype. V is TRBV15 and J is TRBJ2-1, with TRBD2 matching 11 bases. The CDR3 has 15 residues. The germline V gene has CDR1 LNHNV and CDR2 YYDKDF (reference sequence). Trimming took 0 bases from V and 6 from J; bases not matched to a gene: 1. DNA of the CDR3: TGTGCCACCAGCAGAGATAGCGGGGGGGCCAATGAGCAGTTCTTC. This gives the protein CATSRDSGGANEQFF. Using reference TRBV15 and TRBJ2-1 for the parts outside the CDR3, the full variable domain is DAMVIQNPRYQVTQFGKPVTLSCSQTLNHNVMYWYQQKSSQAPKLLFHYYDKDFNNEADTPDNFQSRRPNTSFCFLDIRSPGLGDTAMYLCATSRDSGGANEQFFGPGTRLTVL.

The count of this clonotype is one. This chain connects TRBV7-6 to TRBJ2-1, with D possibly called TRBD1 or TRBD2 (6 bases each). The V gene lost 2 bases and the J gene lost 8 bases, with 13 bases spanning the gap. Germline assignment: CDR1 SGHVS and CDR2 FNYEAQ. The CDR3 runs to 14 residues. The CDR3 bases are TGTGCCAGCAGCTTAAATCTAGGGGGGTATGAGCAGTTCTTC. It encodes CASSLNLGGYEQFF.

This chain joins TRBV25-1 and TRBJ2-1; 9 nucleotides match TRBD1. The CDR3 has 17 amino acids. V shed 0 bases and J 1 base; nucleotides not matched to a gene: 4. CDR1 and CDR2 from the germline V gene are MGHDK and SYGVNS. CDR3 residues: CASSEYFGTGSYNEQFF. CDR3 DNA sequence: TGTGCCAGCAGTGAATATTTTGGGACAGGGTCCTACAATGAGCAGTTCTTC.

The genes are TRBV20-1 and TRBJ2-5, with no clear D. Trimming pared 6 bases from V and 5 bases from J, leaving 13 bases between. Germline V CDR1 and CDR2: DFQATT, SNEGSKA (reference sequence). The CDR3 totals 12 residues. The CDR3 DNA reads as TGCAGTGCCCCGCTGGGGATGGAGACCCAGTACTTC. Encoded protein: CSAPLGMETQYF.

J is TRBJ1-1 and V is TRBV11-1; unclear D gene. V was clipped by 1 base and J by 4 bases, with 10 bases between them. CDR1 SGHAT and CDR2 FQDESV come from the germline V gene (reference sequence). The CDR3 contains 14 residues. Here the CDR3 DNA reads TGTGCCAGCAGCTTAGGACTCCCCCCCACTGAAGCTTTCTTT. Amino acids: CASSLGLPPTEAFF. The full variable domain, its missing parts supplied by reference TRBV11-1 and TRBJ1-1, is EAEVAQSPRYKITEKSQAVAFWCDPISGHATLYWYRQILGQGPELLVQFQDESVVDDSQLPKDRFSAERLKGVDSTLKIQPAELGDSAMYLCASSLGLPPTEAFFGQGTRLTVV.

This chain connects TRBV10-1 to TRBJ1-1; 8 positions agree with TRBD1. In germline, CDR1 is WNHNN, CDR2 SYGVQD (reference sequence). The CDR3 runs 13 residues. The junction had 6 bases not matched to a gene; V was cut back by 10 bases and J by 2 bases. The CDR3 here is CATSTGGNTEAFF. DNA for the CDR3: TGCGCCACCTCTACAGGGGGAAACACTGAAGCTTTCTTT.

About this clonotype itself: A junction boundary mismatches the germline segment, possibly from a read error. The gene calls are TRBV10-3 and TRBJ2-7; D gene unclear. The germline CDR1 and CDR2 sequences are ENHRY and SYGVKD. CDR3 length: 11 residues. The CDR3: CAISESNRPTF. The CDR3 nucleotides read TGTGCCATCAGTGAGTCGAACAGACCGACCTTC.